This entry is about one T cell receptor (beta chain). Reverse transcription of approximately 500 ng total RNA with a constant-region primer produced TCR beta cDNA. Slightly modified ARM-PCR served as the procedure for the TCR beta libraries. These libraries came from three rounds of nested multiplex PCR. A single record per CDR3 protein comes from TCRdb applying MiXCR to the multiplex PCR reads. This sample has about 110,000 distinct CDR3 sequences; 55% to 65% occur once, and the top ten carry roughly a tenth. This record comes from a study of tumor-infiltrating lymphocytes in primary liver carcinoma. Co-extracted RNA and DNA came from about 19-30 mg of unsorted bulk tissue. The specimen was liver tumor tissue from sampling region 1. Sample subset: tumor region T1, superior pole. This receptor was obtained from a woman aged 55-70 years with primary liver carcinoma and hepatitis B virus infection.

This CDR3 reads CASSAGQGEIAFF. The DNA for the CDR3 is TGTGCCAGCAGCGCGGGACAGGGCGAGATTGCTTTCTTT. This chain joins TRBV7-9 and TRBJ1-1; 9 nucleotides agree with TRBD1. After removal of 5 bases from V and 11 bases from J, the junction contained 9 bases not matched to a gene. The germline gives CDR1 SEHNR, CDR2 FQNEAQ (reference sequence). This CDR3 is 13 amino acids long.